These 8 T cell receptor beta chains originate from one sample sequenced in a study of cytomegalovirus exposure and HLA in healthy donors. The PCR contained 60 Vbeta and 13 Jbeta primers. The data were produced by immunoSEQ multiplex PCR, yet TCRdb's version contains in-frame clones alone and is incomplete. The sample contains about 160,000 clones, around 90% of which appear only once. Sequencing input: PBMCs. These receptors were collected from a woman aged 25 to 39 in good health and CMV-seronegative.

The gene calls are TRBV7-9 and TRBJ2-7; perhaps TRBD1 as D (5 bases). V dropped 2 bases and J dropped 6 bases, with 14 bases sitting between them. Per the germline V gene, CDR1 is SEHNR and CDR2 is FQNEAQ (reference sequence). This CDR3 comprises 14 residues. The CDR3 DNA follows: TGTGCCAGCAGCTTAACGGCAGGGTCCGGCGAGCAGTACTTC. It codes for CASSLTAGSGEQYF.

This rearrangement joins TRBV27 to TRBJ2-5; D not certain. With the DNA end fitting TRBJ2-7 better, the J assignment may be wrong. This CDR3 region has 14 residues. CDR1 MNHEY and CDR2 SMNVEV come from the germline V gene (reference sequence). This CDR3 reads CASSLVPGSYEQYF. The CDR3 DNA sequence: TGTGCCAGCAGTTTGGTTCCAGGATCCTACGAGCAGTACTTC.

The chain links TRBV28 to TRBJ1-5, with D possibly matching TRBD1 (6 bases). CDR3 length: 14 residues. Per the germline V gene, CDR1 is MDHEN and CDR2 is SYDVKM. V lost 5 bases and J lost 5, with 13 bases in between. The CDR3 region is CASSTPNRDQPQHF. The CDR3 DNA is TGTGCCAGCAGTACACCCAACAGGGATCAGCCCCAGCATTTT.

This clone was seen only a few times. The chain has TRBV6-6 and TRBJ1-5, with a weak D call TRBD1 (6 bases). Per the germline V gene, CDR1 is MNHNY and CDR2 is SVGAGI (reference sequence). This CDR3 spans 13 amino acids. Trimming cost V 6 bases and J 5 bases, with 11 bases left between them. CDR3: CASRSTGYQPQHF. CDR3 in DNA: TGTGCCAGCAGGAGTACAGGGTATCAGCCCCAGCATTTT.

The chain uses TRBV5-4 and TRBJ1-1, with TRBD1 matching 8 bases. The CDR3 loop spans 12 amino acids. After removal of 4 bases from V and 7 bases from J, the junction contained 3 bases not matched to a gene. Germline V lookup: CDR1 SGHNT, CDR2 YYREEE (reference sequence). CDR3 sequence (DNA): TGTGCCAGCAGCCTCGGACAGGGTGAAGCTTTCTTT. Translating gives CASSLGQGEAFF.

The chain's CDR3 is CASSLGSREGWRGYEQYF. In DNA, the CDR3 is TGTGCCAGCAGCTTAGGTAGTCGGGAAGGATGGAGGGGCTACGAGCAGTACTTC. This chain links TRBV7-6 with TRBJ2-5, with D perhaps matching TRBD2 (6 bases). TRBJ2-7 explains the end of the DNA better; the J call may be wrong. Germline lookup yields CDR1 SGHVS and CDR2 FNYEAQ. The CDR3 length is 18 residues.

The J gene is TRBJ2-5, the V gene TRBV5-4; 7 bases map to TRBD1. Trimming cost V 2 bases and J 5 bases; bases outside gene matches: 6. The CDR3 sequence is 14 residues long. The germline V gene encodes CDR1 SGHNT and CDR2 YYREEE (reference sequence). The chain's CDR3 is CASSFDRVRETQYF. Here the CDR3 DNA reads TGTGCCAGCAGCTTTGACAGGGTGAGGGAGACCCAGTACTTC.

CDR3 sequence (DNA): TGTGCCAGCAGCTATTCTAGCGGGGGGTCCTACGAGCAGTACTTC. Residues: CASSYSSGGSYEQYF. The rearrangement joins TRBV7-8 to TRBJ2-5; TRBD2 agrees at 11 bases. The DNA end is more similar to TRBJ2-7, so the J call may be wrong. CDR1 is SGHVS and CDR2 is FQNEAQ in the germline V gene. The CDR3 totals 15 residues.